The next 18 T cell receptor beta chains were all read from a single sample in a study of T cell changes during pregnancy in multiple sclerosis. Generated by immunoSEQ multiplex PCR, the TCRdb table keeps only in-frame clones and is missing some. Of 79,000 or so clones detected, around 93% appear once; the ten largest clones hold around 2%. Sequenced here: peripheral blood, sampled in the first trimester of pregnancy. The source is a female donor in good health, enrolled as a control in a pregnancy study.

The chain recombines TRBV28 with TRBJ1-2; D might be TRBD1 (6 bases). The germline V and J ends were trimmed by 9 bases and 3 bases, with 14 bases remaining between them. The CDR3 is 13 residues long. The V gene's germline CDR1 is MDHEN and CDR2 SYDVKM. This CDR3 is CASLTGQDYGYTF. The CDR3 bases are TGTGCCAGTCTCACAGGGCAGGACTATGGCTACACCTTC.

The sample holds one count of this clone. The chain joins TRBV19 to TRBJ2-2, with 7 bases identical to TRBD2. Germline values: CDR1 LNHDA, CDR2 SQIVND (reference sequence). Losses at the gene ends were 3 bases for V and 6 bases for J; bases not matched to a gene: 13. The CDR3 spans 17 residues. This CDR3 reads CASSINKSGGRAGELFF. The CDR3 DNA reads as TGTGCCAGTAGTATCAATAAATCGGGGGGTAGGGCCGGGGAGCTGTTTTTT.

The rearrangement links TRBV10-1 to TRBJ2-7, with TRBD1 identical over 9 bases. From germline, CDR1 is WNHNN and CDR2 SYGVQD (reference sequence). The V and J ends lost 5 bases and 4 bases, in that order; junction bases with no gene match: 12. The CDR3 has 16 residues. CDR3 region: CASSWVKGQGVYEQYF. The CDR3 region has the DNA TGCGCCAGCAGTTGGGTTAAGGGACAGGGTGTGTACGAGCAGTACTTC.

The chain employs TRBV29-1 and TRBJ2-3; 14 bases fit TRBD2. J lost 6 bases, V lost 6 bases, and 8 bases had no gene match. CDR3 length equals 15 residues. Germline lookup yields CDR1 SQVTM and CDR2 ANQGSEA. CDR3 loop: CSVPGTSGGTDTQYF. CDR3 bases: TGCAGCGTGCCTGGGACTAGCGGGGGAACCGATACGCAGTATTTT.

CDR3 nucleotide sequence: TGTGCCAGCAGTTTACCGTCAGATACGCAGTATTTT. Translated, it gives CASSLPSDTQYF. The chain uses TRBV27 and TRBJ2-3; no firm D call. The CDR3 extends over 12 amino acids. Trimming took 2 bases from V and 4 from J, leaving 4 bases between them. Germline V gene sequence: CDR1 MNHEY, CDR2 SMNVEV (reference sequence).

V and J are TRBV5-5 and TRBJ2-4, with D unresolved. Trimming stripped 1 base from V and 0 bases from J, with 5 bases between. Germline CDR1 and CDR2: SGHKS and YYEKEE (reference sequence). The CDR3 is made up of 14 amino acids. CDR3 coding DNA: TGTGCCAGCAGCTTGCCGGGAGCCAAAAACATTCAGTACTTC. Translation gives CASSLPGAKNIQYF.

This sequence joins TRBV7-8 and TRBJ1-2; perhaps TRBD1 as D (6 bases). V was pared by 4 bases and J by 2 bases, with 8 bases between. This CDR3 contains 13 residues. Germline CDR1 is SGHVS and CDR2 is FQNEAQ. The CDR3 region is CASSSGQNYGYTF. The CDR3 region has the DNA TGTGCCAGCAGCTCCGGACAGAACTATGGCTACACCTTC.

DNA of the CDR3: TGTGCCACCAGCAGAGGGGAAGGGGGAGATACGCAGTATTTT. Encoded protein: CATSRGEGGDTQYF. This chain links TRBV15 with TRBJ2-3, with D tentatively TRBD1 (6 bases). Looked up from germline, CDR1 is LNHNV and CDR2 is YYDKDF (reference sequence). The V and J ends lost 1 base and 5 bases respectively, with 10 bases between them. The CDR3 loop spans 14 amino acids.

The chain joins TRBV14 to TRBJ2-7; maybe TRBD1 (6 bases). Germline values: CDR1 SGHDN, CDR2 FVKESK. V gave up 2 bases and J gave up 1 base, with 18 bases separating them. This CDR3 is built from 17 residues. Written as DNA, the CDR3 is TGTGCCAGCAGCCAAAGGTGGCTCAGGGGTCCGTCCTACGAGCAGTACTTC. This encodes CASSQRWLRGPSYEQYF.

The chain couples TRBV7-2 to TRBJ1-4; TRBD1 matches at 7 bases. Looked up from germline, CDR1 is SGHTA and CDR2 is FQGNSA. This CDR3 spans 15 amino acids. Trimming cost V 5 bases and J 7 bases; bases outside gene matches: 10. For the CDR3, the DNA is TGTGCCAGCAGCCCAGGGGGGATGAACGGTGAAAAACTGTTTTTT. Protein sequence: CASSPGGMNGEKLFF.

V is TRBV28 and J is TRBJ1-1; 7 bases align to TRBD1. Germline CDR1 is MDHEN and CDR2 is SYDVKM. The trim removed 5 bases at V and 8 bases at J, leaving 8 bases unmatched. This CDR3 region has 13 residues. The CDR3 spells CASSGRQGWEAFF. In DNA, the CDR3 is TGTGCCAGCAGTGGCCGACAGGGCTGGGAAGCTTTCTTT.

V gene TRBV28 combines with J gene TRBJ2-4, with a weak D call TRBD2 (6 bases). Looked up from germline, CDR1 is MDHEN and CDR2 is SYDVKM. This CDR3 has 18 amino acids. V was pared by 7 bases and J by 1 base, with 23 bases between. CDR3 sequence: CASTLGKYSAGAKNIQYF. The CDR3 coding sequence is TGTGCCAGCACCCTGGGAAAGTATAGCGCGGGGGCCAAAAACATTCAGTACTTC.

The chain links TRBV28 to TRBJ1-1; a possible D gene is TRBD1 (5 bases). The V end was cut by 5 bases, the J end by 2 bases, with 12 bases between. The CDR3 sequence is 14 residues long. From germline, CDR1 is MDHEN and CDR2 SYDVKM. The CDR3 DNA reads TGTGCCAGCAGTCCCCGGACAAGTAACACTGAAGCTTTCTTT. This translates into CASSPRTSNTEAFF.

The rearrangement uses TRBV9 and TRBJ2-1; possibly TRBD2 for D (6 bases). Trimming pared 0 bases from V and 8 bases from J, leaving 12 bases between. The CDR3 is 14 residues long. Looked up from germline, CDR1 is SGDLS and CDR2 is YYNGEE. CDR3 sequence reads: CASSVAGAHDEQFF. Written as DNA, the CDR3 is TGTGCCAGCAGCGTAGCGGGAGCCCACGATGAGCAGTTCTTC.

The chain carries TRBV9 and TRBJ1-6, with TRBD1 matching over 7 bases. V was clipped by 6 bases and J by 7 bases; unmatched bases: 10. Looked up from germline, CDR1 is SGDLS and CDR2 is YYNGEE. The CDR3 consists of 15 residues. Here the CDR3 reads CASTQQGFGNSPLHF. DNA of the CDR3: TGTGCCAGCACCCAACAGGGGTTCGGCAATTCACCCCTCCACTTT. The full variable domain, in which reference TRBV9 and TRBJ1-6 provide the parts outside the CDR3, is DSGVTQTPKHLITATGQRVTLRCSPRSGDLSVYWYQQSLDQGLQFLIQYYNGEERAKGNILERFSAQQFPDLHSELNLSSLELGDSALYFCASTQQGFGNSPLHFGNGTRLTVT.

The gene calls are TRBV7-9 and TRBJ1-5, with a weak D call TRBD1 (6 bases). The CDR3 contains 14 residues. The V gene's germline CDR1 is SEHNR and CDR2 FQNEAQ (reference sequence). Between the trimmed V and J ends, which lost 5 bases and 10 bases, there was a span of 18 bases. This CDR3 is CASSPGQGHRPQHF. The CDR3 coding sequence is TGTGCCAGCAGCCCGGGGCAGGGACACAGACCCCAGCATTTT. Supplemented by reference TRBV7-9 and TRBJ1-5, the full variable domain reads DTGVSQNPRHKITKRGQNVTFRCDPISEHNRLYWYRQTLGQGPEFLTYFQNEAQLEKSRLLSDRFSAERPKGSFSTLEIQRTEQGDSAMYLCASSPGQGHRPQHFGDGTRLSIL.

The chain uses TRBV5-1 and TRBJ2-7; no definite D call. With 4 bases removed from V and 0 bases from J, the gap between germline ends came to 5 bases. Germline V gene lookup returns CDR1 SGHRS and CDR2 YFSETQ. The CDR3 runs 12 residues. The CDR3 DNA is TGCGCCAGCAGCGAGAGCTCCTACGAGCAGTACTTC. Translating gives CASSESSYEQYF.

CDR3 amino acids: CASRGADRPGNTIYF. CDR3 coding DNA: TGTGCCAGCAGGGGTGCGGACAGGCCTGGAAACACCATATATTTT. The gene calls are TRBV5-6 and TRBJ1-3, with TRBD1 matching over 7 bases. V was pared by 5 bases and J by 2 bases, with 7 bases of the junction left unmatched. Germline lookup yields CDR1 SGHDT and CDR2 YYEEEE. The CDR3 runs to 15 residues. Together with reference TRBV5-6 and TRBJ1-3, the CDR3 gives the full variable domain: DAGVTQSPTHLIKTRGQQVTLRCSPKSGHDTVSWYQQALGQGPQFIFQYYEEEERQRGNFPDRFSGHQFPNYSSELNVNALLLGDSALYLCASRGADRPGNTIYFGEGSWLTVV.